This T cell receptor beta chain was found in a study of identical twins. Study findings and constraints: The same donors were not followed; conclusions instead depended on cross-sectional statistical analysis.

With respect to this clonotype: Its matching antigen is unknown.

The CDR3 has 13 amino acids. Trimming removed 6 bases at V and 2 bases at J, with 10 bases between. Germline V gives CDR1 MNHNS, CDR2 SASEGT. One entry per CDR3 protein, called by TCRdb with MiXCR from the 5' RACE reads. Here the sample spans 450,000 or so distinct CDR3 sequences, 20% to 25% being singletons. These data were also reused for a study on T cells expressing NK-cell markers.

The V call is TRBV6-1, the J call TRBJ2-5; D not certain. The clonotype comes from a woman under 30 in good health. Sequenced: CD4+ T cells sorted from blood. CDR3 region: CASRVMEQETQYF. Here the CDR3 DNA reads TGTGCCAGCAGGGTGATGGAACAAGAGACCCAGTACTTC.